This TCR beta chain was identified in a study of blood T cell repertoires in COVID-19. At the level of the study: The origin of the acute and convalescent COVID-19 samples was the United States, Italy and Spain. T cells, B-cell-depleted T cells, or PBMCs supplied cDNA or gDNA.

Methods used by the authors: Researchers report that nucleated cell counts were estimated from reference gene primer amplification. TCRdb keeps only in-frame clones here, not all; method: immunoSEQ multiplex PCR. Clone size and the V and J calls come from that table; the DNA yielded D and trimming. The table has about 160,000 clones, about 88% seen once. Germline CDR1 KGHDR, CDR2 SFDVKD. This CDR3 has 13 amino acids. The J segment lost 9 bases and the V segment lost 1 base, leaving 4 bases of the junction unmatched. V is TRBV24-1 and J is TRBJ1-2; the match to TRBD1 covers 7 bases. The sequencing input was peripheral blood. This TCR was recovered from an elderly woman with acute or convalescent COVID-19. The CDR3 here is CATSDFGGQSYTF. The DNA for the CDR3 is TGTGCCACCAGTGATTTTGGGGGACAGAGCTACACCTTC.